Included here is one T cell receptor beta chain sequence, with context. Its antigen remains undetermined. No base-level quality is on record; no much larger clone is a single base apart. For the CD8 naive samples, CD45RO-negative cells were positively selected for CCR7, yielding a CD45RA+CCR7+ population from which TemRA cells were excluded. Donors were healthy HIV-negative adults with no recently reported acute infections or vaccinations. All donors were Caucasian adults living in Nashville, Tennessee, USA. After blood collection by leukapheresis, PBMCs were isolated using Ficoll-Histopaque density gradient centrifugation and then cryopreserved in the vapor phase of liquid nitrogen. Analytical flow cytometry was used to check the purity and quantity of each magnetically sorted T cell population. Each sorted fraction had its genomic DNA isolated and then quantified by UV absorbance on a Nanodrop 2000c.

This sample was included in a study of shared clonotypes between healthy human individuals (dated by TCRdb to 2018 to 2021). In terms of the full investigation: Three men and two women, aged 18 to 49 years, made up the cohort. Leukapheresis yielded between about 0.9 and 10 billion PBMCs per donor. For each donor, CD4 naive and CD4 memory were each run on three plates, CD8 naive on two plates, and CD8 memory on one plate. To estimate repertoire size and how much clonotype sharing occurs between individuals, the study deeply sequenced the blood TCR repertoires of several healthy adults. To increase sequencing depth and limit assay-specific biases, TCR repertoire library preparation and sequencing were carried out by different laboratories using diverse techniques. Points the paper makes about the study in general: Based on pairwise subsampling, the degree of clonotype sharing among donors was expected to be affected by sequencing depth. Naive subsets generally had larger estimated clonotype richness than memory subsets did. Only blood was sampled, and tissue TCR repertoires likely differ from those in blood. Even with the large sequencing depth, rarefaction of the sorted-subset datasets indicated that sequencing was incomplete. Higher generation probabilities were observed for clonotypes shared by all four sorted-subset donors than for non-shared clonotypes. The genetic and exposure-history diversity represented was limited by the small number of donors. About 4.5% of naive CD4, around 3.6% of naive CD8, about 2.1% of memory CD4, and approximately 0.4% of memory CD8 clonotypes were shared across several donors.

Using the deep immunoSEQ assay, TCR CDR3 regions were amplified from genomic DNA by multiplex PCR. Extracted genomic DNA from each cell subset was distributed evenly across all wells of several immunoSEQ 96-well plates, and each plate was treated as a replicate. For sorted subsets, around 200 ng genomic DNA, equal to approximately 30,000 T cell genomes, was loaded into each replicate PCR. Purified libraries were measured with a Qubit 3.0 fluorometer, size-checked on a Bioanalyzer 2100, and measured again with the KAPA Library Quantification kit. Each immunoSEQ 96-well plate was sequenced on its own single-read 150-cycle Illumina NextSeq 550 flow cell. The source study handled its data this way. The immunoSEQ output contained only junctional sequences without quality scores, so filtering could not match that applied to full-length reads. To assign V/J genes and CDR3, sequences were annotated against IMGT germline references using PyIR, a Python wrapper for IgBLAST v1.9. Reads were filtered out if the reads had weak V/J assignments (E-value above 1e-6), no CDR3, stop codons, out-of-frame junctions, or ambiguous translated residues. V3J clonotypes were defined as sequences sharing an identical inferred V gene, J gene, and CDR3 amino acid sequence. Percentage overlap between repertoires was calculated by dividing the number of shared unique clonotypes by the size of the smaller repertoire. Three approaches were used to assess repertoire richness: RTK rarefaction, the Chao1 estimator, and Recon v2.1 estimates of unobserved clonotypes. For all TCRbeta clonotypes obtained by the gDNA method from a handful of donors, generation probabilities were computed with OLGA. TCRdb retrieved this table from immuneACCESS and kept in-frame rearrangements only. Not all clones are present; in checked studies, unresolved V genes account for under half, and no reason is known for the remainder. V, J and clone size were drawn from that table, and D and trimming were deduced from the DNA. This sample is represented by about 2 million clones; roughly 95% of them were singletons. Around 1.1% of the sample belongs to the ten largest clones.

From a lookup of the germline V gene, CDR1 and CDR2 are MGHRA and YSYEKL. Trimming takes 2 bases from V and 1 base from J, and the germline ends sit 9 bases apart. The CDR3 runs 14 residues from the cysteine to the phenylalanine. The read is trimmed to its CDR3 DNA, 42 bases read in frame from base 1. The origin of this receptor is a man aged 18 to 30 in good health. The chain is made from TRBV4-1 and TRBJ2-7; tentative D gene TRBD1, with 6 bases matching. The source material was naive CD8+ T cells sorted from blood. Reading the label with the study, this specimen's cell subset or site is: CD45RA+CCR7+. The bases read TGCGCCAGCAGCCAAAGGACAGATTCCTACGAGCAGTACTTC. Its protein product is CASSQRTDSYEQYF.